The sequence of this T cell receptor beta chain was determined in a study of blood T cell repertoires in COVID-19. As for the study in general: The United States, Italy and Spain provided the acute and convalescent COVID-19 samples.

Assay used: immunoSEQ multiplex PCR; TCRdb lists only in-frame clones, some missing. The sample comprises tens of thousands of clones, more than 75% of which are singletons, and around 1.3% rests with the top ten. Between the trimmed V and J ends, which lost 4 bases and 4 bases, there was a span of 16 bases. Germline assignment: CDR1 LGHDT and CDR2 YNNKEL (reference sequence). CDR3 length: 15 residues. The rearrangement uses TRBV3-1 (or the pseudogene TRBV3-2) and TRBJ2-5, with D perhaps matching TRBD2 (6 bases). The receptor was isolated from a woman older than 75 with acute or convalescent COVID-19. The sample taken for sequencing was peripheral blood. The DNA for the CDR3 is TGTGCCAGCAGCCCCCCCCCGGGGCGGGGAGAGACCCAGTACTTC. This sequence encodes CASSPPPGRGETQYF.